A selection of T cell receptor beta chains follows, all from one sample in a study of beta chain features in type 1 diabetes. This table comes from immunoSEQ multiplex PCR, and its TCRdb copy is limited to in-frame clones, with some not included. Here the sample spans about 660,000 clones, about 14% being singletons. The source material was naive CD4+ T cells from blood. The receptor source for this set is a man aged 18 to 30 with type 1 diabetes. Each CDR3 is given with its conserved first and last residue. D genes are given only for firm matches. Clone size is given for some rows only: seen once, a few or many times, or a class if the clone is expanded.

v_call,j_call,d_call,clone_size,cdr3_nt,cdr3_aa
TRBV25-1,TRBJ1-6,-,-,TGTGCCAGCGGACAATATAATTCACCCCTCCACTTT,CASGQYNSPLHF
TRBV4-1,TRBJ2-5,TRBD2,-,TGCGCCAGCAGCCAGCCCAACAGGACTAGAACCCAAGAGACCCAGTACTTC,CASSQPNRTRTQETQYF
TRBV10-3,TRBJ1-2,-,-,TGTGCCATCAGTGAGTCGGCAAGTGGCTACACCTTC,CAISESASGYTF
TRBV6-6,TRBJ1-2,-,-,TGTGCCAGCAGTTACAATGGCTACACCTTC,CASSYNGYTF
TRBV10-3,TRBJ1-5,TRBD1,few,TGTGCAGTCGGGACAGGCTCCAATCAGCCCCAGCATTTT,CAVGTGSNQPQHF
TRBV7-2,TRBJ2-7,TRBD1,few,TGTGCCAGCAGCTTAACAGGGGCCCACGAGCAGTACTTC,CASSLTGAHEQYF
TRBV7-2,TRBJ2-5,-,-,TGTGCCAGCAGCTTATGGGGGGGCGGAGAGACCCAGTACTTC,CASSLWGGGETQYF
TRBV9,TRBJ2-4,-,few,TGTGCCAGCAGCGTGAACACAGGGATGGCAAACATTCAGTACTTC,CASSVNTGMANIQYF
TRBV2,TRBJ2-3,-,-,TGTGCCAGCAGGGTCGGGGCAGATACGCAGTATTTT,CASRVGADTQYF
TRBV19,TRBJ1-5,-,few,TGTGCCAGTAGTCAGCGTGGCGGTCAGCCCCAGCATTTT,CASSQRGGQPQHF
TRBV18,TRBJ2-7,-,-,TGTGCCAGCTCACCACCGGGCAGGGACGAGCAGTACTTC,CASSPPGRDEQYF
TRBV5-1,TRBJ2-1,-,few,TGCGCCAGCAGCTTTGGACTTAGCTTCTACAATGAGCAGTTCTTC,CASSFGLSFYNEQFF
TRBV28,TRBJ2-1,-,few,TGTGCCAGCAGTTTCGGGGGACCCTACAATGAGCAGTTCTTC,CASSFGGPYNEQFF
TRBV30,TRBJ2-5,TRBD2,few,TGTGCTGGGACACTAGGACTAGCGGAACAAGAGACCCAGTACTTC,CAGTLGLAEQETQYF
TRBV5-1,TRBJ2-1,-,few,TGCGCCAGCAGCTTGGTGGCCGACCGAAATGAGCAGTTCTTC,CASSLVADRNEQFF
TRBV30,TRBJ1-2,-,-,TGTGCCTGGAGCAGTAACGATGGCTACACCTTC,CAWSSNDGYTF
TRBV6-5,TRBJ2-7,-,once,TGTGCCAGCGGAGGGACAGAACTATCCTACGAGCAGTACTTC,CASGGTELSYEQYF
TRBV29-1,TRBJ1-1,-,-,TGCAGCGTTGGCCCCCGACTGATGAACACTGAAGCTTTCTTT,CSVGPRLMNTEAFF
TRBV2,TRBJ2-4,TRBD1,few,TGTGCCAGCAGCTGGGACAGGGGGGAAAACATTCAGTACTTC,CASSWDRGENIQYF
TRBV30,TRBJ1-4,-,few,TGTGCCTGGAGTCGCAGGGGCGCAACTAATGAAAAACTGTTTTTT,CAWSRRGATNEKLFF
TRBV25-1,TRBJ2-2,-,few,TGTGCCAGCAGTGACTCAGGGCGGACCGGGGAGCTGTTTTTT,CASSDSGRTGELFF
TRBV14,TRBJ2-7,-,-,TGTGCCAGCAGCCAAATGGGCTACGAGCAGTACTTC,CASSQMGYEQYF
TRBV18,TRBJ2-7,-,few,TGTGCCAGCTCACCACAAAGGGCCGAGAGCTCCTACGAGCAGTACTTC,CASSPQRAESSYEQYF
TRBV29-1,TRBJ1-2,-,-,TGCAGCGCCTTCTCCGACAGGGGCTACACCTTC,CSAFSDRGYTF
TRBV19,TRBJ2-2,-,-,TGTGCCAGTAGTATCGAAGGAGCGGGTTTGGCGACCGGGGAGCTGTTTTTT,CASSIEGAGLATGELFF
TRBV5-1,TRBJ2-2,-,-,TGCGCCAGCAGCTACCAACAGCAGGGTGGCTCCGGGGAGCTGTTTTTT,CASSYQQQGGSGELFF
TRBV11-2,TRBJ2-1,-,few,TGTGCCAGCAGCACGCCTAGCGAGTACAATGAGCAGTTCTTC,CASSTPSEYNEQFF
TRBV6-5,TRBJ2-3,-,few,TGTGCCAGCATGAAGACCCTTAGCACAGATACGCAGTATTTT,CASMKTLSTDTQYF
TRBV30,TRBJ1-1,-,-,TGTGCCTGGAACAGAGCTGAAGCTTTCTTT,CAWNRAEAFF
TRBV15,TRBJ2-1,-,many,TGTGCCACCAGCAAGGCGGATGAGCAGTTCTTC,CATSKADEQFF
TRBV28,TRBJ2-2,-,few,TGTGCCAGCAGTCCGATGACAGGATCCCGGGGGGAGCTGTTTTTT,CASSPMTGSRGELFF
TRBV30,TRBJ1-4,TRBD1,few,TGTGCCTGGAGTCGGCTCCAGGGGGGGAAAAAACTGTTTTTT,CAWSRLQGGKKLFF
TRBV6-5,TRBJ1-6,-,-,TGTGCCAGCACGGACAGAACTAATTCACCCCTCCACTTT,CASTDRTNSPLHF
TRBV27,TRBJ2-1,-,-,TGTGCCAGCAGTTTTGAGTTCAGCTCCTACAATGAGCAGTTCTTC,CASSFEFSSYNEQFF
TRBV7-9,TRBJ2-2,-,-,TGTGCCAGCAGCCTACAGGGAACCGGGGAGCTGTTTTTT,CASSLQGTGELFF
TRBV28,TRBJ1-1,-,few,TGTGCCAGCAGCTCCACAGGGATCACTGAAGCTTTCTTT,CASSSTGITEAFF
TRBV7-2,TRBJ2-4,TRBD2,-,TGTGCCAGCAGCTTGGGAACTAGCGGAGACATTCAGTACTTC,CASSLGTSGDIQYF
TRBV6-4,TRBJ2-1,-,-,TGTGCCAGCAGTAGGGACCGCTACAATGAGCAGTTCTTC,CASSRDRYNEQFF
TRBV7-9,TRBJ1-5,-,-,TGTGCCAGCAGCGATTGGACTGCCCGGGGGCCCCAGCATTTT,CASSDWTARGPQHF
TRBV25-1,TRBJ1-5,TRBD1,few,TGTGCCAGCAGTGGGACAGGGTCCGGGCAGCCCCAGCATTTT,CASSGTGSGQPQHF